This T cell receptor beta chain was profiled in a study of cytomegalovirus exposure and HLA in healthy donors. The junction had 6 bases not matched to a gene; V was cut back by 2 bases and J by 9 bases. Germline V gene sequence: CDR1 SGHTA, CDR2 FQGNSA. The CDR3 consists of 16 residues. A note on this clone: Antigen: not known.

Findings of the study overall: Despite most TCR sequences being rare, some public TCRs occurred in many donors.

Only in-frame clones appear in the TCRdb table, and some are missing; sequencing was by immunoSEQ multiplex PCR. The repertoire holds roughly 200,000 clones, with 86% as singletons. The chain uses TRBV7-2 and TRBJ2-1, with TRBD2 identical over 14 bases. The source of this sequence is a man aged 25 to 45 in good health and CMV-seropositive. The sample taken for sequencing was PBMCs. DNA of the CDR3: TGTGCCAGCAGCTTATTCGGGACTAGCGGGAGTGTTGAGCAGTTCTTC. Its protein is CASSLFGTSGSVEQFF.